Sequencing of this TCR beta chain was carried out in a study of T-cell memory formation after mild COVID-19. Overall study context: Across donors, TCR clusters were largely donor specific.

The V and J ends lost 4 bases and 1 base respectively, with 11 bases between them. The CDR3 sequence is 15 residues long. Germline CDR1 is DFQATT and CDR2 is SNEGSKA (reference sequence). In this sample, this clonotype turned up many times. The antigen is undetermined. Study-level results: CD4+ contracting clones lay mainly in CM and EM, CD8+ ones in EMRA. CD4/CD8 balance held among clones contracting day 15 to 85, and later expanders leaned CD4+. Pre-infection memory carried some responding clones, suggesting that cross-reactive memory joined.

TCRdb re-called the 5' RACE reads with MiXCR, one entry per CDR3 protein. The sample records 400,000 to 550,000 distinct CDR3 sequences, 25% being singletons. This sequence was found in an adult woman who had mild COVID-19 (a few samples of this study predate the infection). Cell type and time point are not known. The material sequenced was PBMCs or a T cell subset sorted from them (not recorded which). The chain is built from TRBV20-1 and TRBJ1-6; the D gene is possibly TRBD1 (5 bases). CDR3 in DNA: TGCAGTGCTAAAGAGGCAGGGTCCTATAATTCACCCCTCCACTTT. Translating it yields CSAKEAGSYNSPLHF.